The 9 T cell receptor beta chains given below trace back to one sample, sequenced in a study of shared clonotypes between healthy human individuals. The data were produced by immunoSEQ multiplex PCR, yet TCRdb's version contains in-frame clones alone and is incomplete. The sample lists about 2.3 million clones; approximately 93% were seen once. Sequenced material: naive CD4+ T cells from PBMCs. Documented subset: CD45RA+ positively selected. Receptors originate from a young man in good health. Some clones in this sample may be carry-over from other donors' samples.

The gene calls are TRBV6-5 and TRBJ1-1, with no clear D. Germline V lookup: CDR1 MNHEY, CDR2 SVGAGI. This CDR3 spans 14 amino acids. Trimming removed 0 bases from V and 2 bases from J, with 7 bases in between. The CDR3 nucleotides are TGTGCCAGCAGTTACTCGGCATCCAACACTGAAGCTTTCTTT. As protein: CASSYSASNTEAFF.

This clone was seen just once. In DNA, the CDR3 is TGTGCCAGCAGCGAGAGGGCAGGGGTGTCAACCGCTGGGGCCAACGTCCTGACTTTC. Translated, it gives CASSERAGVSTAGANVLTF. The gene calls are TRBV9 and TRBJ2-6; D perhaps matches TRBD1 (6 bases). The germline V gene encodes CDR1 SGDLS and CDR2 YYNGEE. This CDR3 has 19 amino acids. The V end lost 3 bases, the J end lost 2 bases, and 21 bases lay between the germline ends.

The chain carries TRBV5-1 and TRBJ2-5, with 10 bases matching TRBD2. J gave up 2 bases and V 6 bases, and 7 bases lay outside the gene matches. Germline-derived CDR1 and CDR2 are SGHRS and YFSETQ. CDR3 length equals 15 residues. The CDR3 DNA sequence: TGCGCCAGCAACAACCCAGCGGGGGGGCAAGAGACCCAGTACTTC. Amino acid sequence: CASNNPAGGQETQYF.

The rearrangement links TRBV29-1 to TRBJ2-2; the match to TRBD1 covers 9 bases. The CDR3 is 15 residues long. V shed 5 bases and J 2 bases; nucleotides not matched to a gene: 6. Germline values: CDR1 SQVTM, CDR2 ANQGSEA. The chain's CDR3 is CSVQPGQGNTGELFF. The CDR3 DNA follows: TGCAGCGTTCAGCCGGGACAGGGTAACACCGGGGAGCTGTTTTTT.

For the CDR3, the DNA is TGTGCCAGCAGTCGGATTGAGGAGACCCAGTACTTC. This gives the protein CASSRIEETQYF. This sequence joins TRBV2 and TRBJ2-5; no clear D. The length of the CDR3 is 12 residues. Germline CDR1 reads SNHLY; CDR2 reads FYNNEI. The germline V and J ends were trimmed by 5 bases and 5 bases, with 9 bases remaining between them.

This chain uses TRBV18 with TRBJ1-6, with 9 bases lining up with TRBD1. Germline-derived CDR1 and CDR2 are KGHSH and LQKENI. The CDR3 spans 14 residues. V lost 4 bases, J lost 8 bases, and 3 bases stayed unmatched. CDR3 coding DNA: TGTGCCAGCTCACTGGGACAGGGATATTCACCCCTCCACTTT. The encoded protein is CASSLGQGYSPLHF.

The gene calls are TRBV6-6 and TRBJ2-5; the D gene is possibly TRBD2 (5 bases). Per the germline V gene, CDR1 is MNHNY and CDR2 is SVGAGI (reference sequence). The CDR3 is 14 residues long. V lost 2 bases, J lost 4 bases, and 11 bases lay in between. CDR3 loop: CASSYPTSGETQYF. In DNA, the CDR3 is TGTGCCAGCAGTTACCCCACAAGCGGAGAGACCCAGTACTTC.

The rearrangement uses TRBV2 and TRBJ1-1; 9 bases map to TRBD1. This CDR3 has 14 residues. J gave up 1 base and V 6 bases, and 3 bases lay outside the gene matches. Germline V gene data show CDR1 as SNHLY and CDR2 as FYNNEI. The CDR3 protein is CASRETGGNTEAFF. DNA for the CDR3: TGTGCCAGCAGGGAGACAGGGGGGAACACTGAAGCTTTCTTT.

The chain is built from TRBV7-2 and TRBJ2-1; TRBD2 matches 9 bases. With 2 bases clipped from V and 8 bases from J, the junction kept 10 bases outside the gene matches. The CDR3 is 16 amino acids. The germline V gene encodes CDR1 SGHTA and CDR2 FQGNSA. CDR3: CASSLIVSGRSDEQFF. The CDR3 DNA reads TGTGCCAGCAGCTTAATCGTTAGCGGGAGATCGGATGAGCAGTTCTTC. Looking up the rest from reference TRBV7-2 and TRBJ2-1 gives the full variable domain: GAGVSQSPSNKVTEKGKDVELRCDPISGHTALYWYRQSLGQGLEFLIYFQGNSAPDKSGLPSDRFSAERTGGSVSTLTIQRTQQEDSAVYLCASSLIVSGRSDEQFFGPGTRLTVL.